The 8 T cell receptor beta chains below were found in one sample sequenced in a study of blood T cell repertoires in COVID-19. Libraries were prepared by immunoSEQ multiplex PCR; TCRdb keeps only in-frame clonotypes and omits some of them. The data contain under 150,000 clones, over 75% of them singletons. Sequenced: peripheral blood. Receptor source: a man in his forties or fifties with acute or convalescent COVID-19.

The V and J genes are TRBV29-1 and TRBJ1-2; perhaps TRBD1 as D (6 bases). V was clipped by 1 base and J by 5 bases, with 20 bases between them. Germline CDR1 SQVTM, CDR2 ANQGSEA. The CDR3 is made up of 16 amino acids. CDR3 sequence (DNA): TGCAGCGTTGAAGCGTCCGCAGGGGCGGGGGTTTATGGCTACACCTTC. Translation gives CSVEASAGAGVYGYTF. The whole variable domain, filled in from reference TRBV29-1 and TRBJ1-2, reads SAVISQKPSRDICQRGTSLTIQCQVDSQVTMMFWYRQQPGQSLTLIATANQGSEATYESGFVIDKFPISRPNLTFSTLTVSNMSPEDSSIYLCSVEASAGAGVYGYTFGSGTRLTVV.

The rearrangement links TRBV6-5 to TRBJ2-7; D possibly corresponds to TRBD2 (9 bases). Germline CDR1 and CDR2: MNHEY and SVGAGI. This CDR3 spans 14 amino acids. The V end lost 7 bases, the J end lost 10 bases, and 23 bases lay between the germline ends. The CDR3, as DNA: TGTGCCAGCATGGCTAGCGGGAACAGGGGGGACCAGTACTTC. Amino acid sequence: CASMASGNRGDQYF.

The chain is built from TRBV24-1 and TRBJ1-2; 7 bases agree with TRBD1. The CDR3 contains 14 residues. From germline, CDR1 is KGHDR and CDR2 SFDVKD. Trimming took 4 bases from V and 2 from J; bases not matched to a gene: 3. The CDR3 region has the DNA TGTGCCACCAGTGACCCGGGACAGAACTATGGCTACACCTTC. Residues: CATSDPGQNYGYTF.

This clone came up once. V and J are TRBV24-1 and TRBJ1-2; 7 bases line up with TRBD1. In germline, CDR1 is KGHDR, CDR2 SFDVKD. CDR3 size: 14 residues. The trim removed 0 bases at V and 8 bases at J, leaving 5 bases unmatched. CDR3 DNA: TGTGCCACCAGTGATTTGGAGGGGGCGGAGGGCTACACCTTC. Translated: CATSDLEGAEGYTF.

The chain is built from TRBV19 and TRBJ1-5; 8 nucleotides align to TRBD1. The germline CDR1 and CDR2 sequences are LNHDA and SQIVND (reference sequence). J lost 2 bases, V lost 3 bases, and 6 bases had no gene match. The CDR3 is made up of 16 amino acids. CDR3 in DNA: TGTGCCAGTAGTATCAGAGGACAGGGTGGCAATCAGCCCCAGCATTTT. Translating gives CASSIRGQGGNQPQHF.

This clone was counted between two and nine times. The V gene is TRBV18, the J gene TRBJ2-2; the D gene is possibly TRBD1 (5 bases). The CDR3 loop spans 14 amino acids. The V gene lost 3 bases and the J gene lost 5 bases, with 10 bases spanning the gap. The V gene's germline CDR1 is KGHSH and CDR2 LQKENI. CDR3 amino acids: CASSPLQATGELFF. CDR3 nucleotides: TGTGCCAGCTCACCGTTACAGGCGACCGGGGAGCTGTTTTTT.

The J gene is TRBJ2-7, the V gene TRBV14, with D maybe TRBD2 (5 bases). Germline values: CDR1 SGHDN, CDR2 FVKESK. V lost 0 bases and J 1 base, leaving 13 bases between the germline ends. This CDR3 has 16 amino acids. The CDR3 sequence is CASSQDREVLSYEQYF. CDR3 bases: TGTGCCAGCAGCCAAGACCGGGAAGTATTGTCCTACGAGCAGTACTTC.

The chain has TRBV15 and TRBJ1-4; 11 nucleotides line up with TRBD1. The germline CDR1 and CDR2 sequences are LNHNV and YYDKDF (reference sequence). V lost 6 bases and J lost 3; bases outside the gene matches: 6. The CDR3 loop spans 16 amino acids. CDR3 DNA sequence: TGTGCCACCAGGGACAGGGGGCGCATGGCTAATGAAAAACTGTTTTTT. This translates into CATRDRGRMANEKLFF.